These 31 T cell receptor beta chains share one sample of origin, sequenced in a study of T cells in Graves' hyperthyroidism and ophthalmopathy. Authors of the study amplified TCR beta CDR3 regions from RNA transcripts. The HTBI primer set served for first-round RT-PCR of the TCR CDR3. TCRdb re-derived calls from the multiplex PCR reads in MiXCR, one entry per CDR3 protein. The table has 370,000 or so distinct CDR3 sequences, 25% seen once. The material sequenced was blood. The receptors were gathered from a man aged 45-60 years with Graves' hyperthyroidism.

The rearrangement joins TRBV5-1 to TRBJ1-4; D is possibly TRBD1 (5 bases). This CDR3 region has 18 residues. V dropped 4 bases and J dropped 8 bases, with 27 bases sitting between them. Germline CDR1 is SGHRS and CDR2 is YFSETQ. CDR3 coding DNA: TGCGCCAGCAGCCCCGACGGGGTATTCACAGGTTTCGGGGAAAAACTGTTTTTT. Its translation: CASSPDGVFTGFGEKLFF.

J is TRBJ1-1 and V is TRBV14, with a weak D call TRBD1 (5 bases). The CDR3 runs 13 residues. Germline values: CDR1 SGHDN, CDR2 FVKESK. Trimming left V 5 bases short and J 4 bases short, with 11 bases between. Here the CDR3 DNA reads TGTGCCAGCAGCGTCGGGACCGGCACTGAAGCTTTCTTT. It specifies CASSVGTGTEAFF.

The V and J genes are TRBV5-1 and TRBJ2-1, with TRBD1 matching 9 bases. After removal of 3 bases from V and 5 bases from J, the junction contained 6 bases not matched to a gene. This CDR3 comprises 15 residues. Germline CDR1 is SGHRS and CDR2 is YFSETQ. The CDR3 loop is CASSSGGTGNNEQFF. The CDR3 DNA follows: TGCGCCAGCAGCTCAGGGGGGACAGGGAACAATGAGCAGTTCTTC.

The J gene is TRBJ1-1, the V gene TRBV7-3; no clear D gene. V lost 5 bases to trimming and J lost 0 bases, with 10 bases between them. The CDR3 contains 14 residues. Germline V gene data show CDR1 as SGHTA and CDR2 as FQGTGA. The chain's CDR3 is CASSATTMNTEAFF. The CDR3 DNA is TGTGCCAGCAGCGCGACCACGATGAACACTGAAGCTTTCTTT.

This clonotype was seen repeatedly, ten times or more. The rearrangement uses TRBV3-1 and TRBJ2-1; D is ambiguous. The germline V gene has CDR1 LGHDT and CDR2 YNNKEL (reference sequence). Trimming removed 0 bases from V and 2 bases from J, with 8 bases in between. There are 15 residues in the CDR3. The CDR3 region is CASSQDPYTYNEQFF. CDR3 nucleotide sequence: TGTGCCAGCAGCCAAGACCCTTACACCTACAATGAGCAGTTCTTC.

CDR3 sequence reads: CASSWTVSYEQYF. The DNA of the CDR3 is TGTGCCAGCAGCTGGACGGTGTCCTACGAGCAGTACTTC. The rearrangement joins TRBV7-9 to TRBJ2-7; D gene ambiguous. Trimming shortened V by 4 bases and J by 1 base, and 8 bases separated the two germline ends. The CDR3 is 13 residues long. The V gene's germline CDR1 is SEHNR and CDR2 FQNEAQ (reference sequence).

This clonotype was observed a few times. J is TRBJ2-1 and V is TRBV5-1; perhaps TRBD2 as D (6 bases). Germline V lookup: CDR1 SGHRS, CDR2 YFSETQ. Trimming stripped 3 bases from V and 8 bases from J, with 21 bases between. The CDR3 runs 16 residues. The DNA of the CDR3 is TGCGCCAGCAGCTCCCCGGGGGACTTAGGGAGGCATGAGCAGTTCTTC. Protein: CASSSPGDLGRHEQFF.

This clonotype was seen only a few times. This chain joins TRBV15 and TRBJ2-1; 8 nucleotides line up with TRBD2. The V gene end was trimmed by 3 bases and the J gene end by 3 bases; junction bases not matched to a gene: 4. The CDR3 has 15 amino acids. Germline CDR1 LNHNV, CDR2 YYDKDF (reference sequence). This chain's CDR3 is CATSSSGSVYNEQFF. The CDR3 DNA sequence: TGTGCCACCAGCAGCAGCGGGAGTGTCTACAATGAGCAGTTCTTC.

The gene calls are TRBV20-1 and TRBJ2-7, with 11 bases matching TRBD2. Per the germline V gene, CDR1 is DFQATT and CDR2 is SNEGSKA (reference sequence). Trimming removed 8 bases from V and 4 bases from J; junction bases left unmatched: 7. The CDR3 runs 13 residues. CDR3 sequence: CSTNSGRGYEQYF. The CDR3 coding sequence is TGCAGTACAAATAGCGGGAGGGGTTACGAGCAGTACTTC.

To note about this clonotype: One base away lies a much larger clone, so this may be a sequencing read error. The gene calls are TRBV11-2 and TRBJ2-3; D not certain. The CDR3 has 15 residues. Germline-derived CDR1 and CDR2 are SGHAT and FQNNGV. V was pared by 5 bases and J by 2 bases, with 14 bases between. CDR3 amino acids: CASSVQLRATDTQYF. The CDR3 nucleotides are TGTGCCAGCAGCGTTCAGCTACGTGCCACAGATACGCAGTATTTT.

This clonotype turned up a few times. Written as DNA, the CDR3 is TGCGCCAGCAGTGTTGTCCGGGACAGGGGAAGGGATGAGCAGTTCTTC. Translation gives CASSVVRDRGRDEQFF. The V gene is TRBV10-2, the J gene TRBJ2-1; 10 bases fit TRBD1. The CDR3 has 16 amino acids. Germline V gene sequence: CDR1 WSHSY, CDR2 SAAADI. J was trimmed by 8 bases and V by 4 bases; bases with no gene match: 11.

This clonotype was recorded at least ten times. The chain combines TRBV9 with TRBJ1-4; no definite D call. Germline V lookup: CDR1 SGDLS, CDR2 YYNGEE. The length of the CDR3 is 13 residues. Trimming shortened V by 2 bases and J by 12 bases, and 14 bases separated the two germline ends. The CDR3 spells CASSVGDGAQLFF. The CDR3 DNA follows: TGTGCCAGCAGCGTTGGTGACGGCGCCCAACTGTTTTTT.

In this sample, this clonotype turned up a few times. V is TRBV2 and J is TRBJ2-3; a weak D match, TRBD1 (5 bases). The length of the CDR3 is 12 residues. Germline V gives CDR1 SNHLY, CDR2 FYNNEI. Trimming shortened V by 6 bases and J by 4 bases, and 8 bases separated the two germline ends. The CDR3 sequence: CASSGHSDTQYF. The CDR3 DNA sequence: TGTGCCAGCAGCGGACACTCAGATACGCAGTATTTT. The variable domain in full, with the rest retrieved from reference TRBV2 and TRBJ2-3, is EPEVTQTPSHQVTQMGQEVILRCVPISNHLYFYWYRQILGQKVEFLVSFYNNEISEKSEIFDDQFSVERPDGSNFTLKIRSTKLEDSAMYFCASSGHSDTQYFGPGTRLTVL.

This clonotype was detected a few times. This rearrangement joins TRBV20-1 to TRBJ1-2, with unresolved D. Between the trimmed V and J ends, which lost 3 bases and 8 bases, there was a span of 10 bases. Germline V gives CDR1 DFQATT, CDR2 SNEGSKA (reference sequence). The CDR3 sequence is 11 residues long. The CDR3 DNA reads TGCAGTGCTAGTATGGGGATAGGCTACACCTTC. It codes for CSASMGIGYTF.

J is TRBJ1-2 and V is TRBV9; no reliable D call. Germline V gene lookup returns CDR1 SGDLS and CDR2 YYNGEE. This CDR3 region has 14 residues. V was pared by 3 bases and J by 8 bases, with 17 bases between. CDR3 nucleotide sequence: TGTGCCAGCAGCGGTCCGACACATACTGGGGGCTACACCTTC. As protein: CASSGPTHTGGYTF.

This chain connects TRBV20-1 to TRBJ1-2; the D gene is possibly TRBD1 (6 bases). The CDR3 is made up of 11 amino acids. CDR1 and CDR2 from the germline V gene are DFQATT and SNEGSKA (reference sequence). The V end lost 3 bases, the J end lost 8 bases, and 10 bases lay between the germline ends. CDR3 loop: CSASGGLGYTF. The DNA of the CDR3 is TGCAGTGCTAGCGGGGGCCTCGGCTACACCTTC.

This clonotype has more than one count but fewer than ten. The CDR3 region is CASSDMTSGRSNNEQFF. As DNA, the CDR3 is TGTGCCAGCAGCGATATGACTAGCGGGAGGTCCAACAATGAGCAGTTCTTC. The chain combines TRBV5-6 with TRBJ2-1; 13 nucleotides agree with TRBD2. Per germline, CDR1 SGHDT and CDR2 YYEEEE. This CDR3 is built from 17 residues. V lost 4 bases to trimming and J lost 5 bases; unmatched junction nucleotides: 9.

This clonotype was seen a few times. The rearrangement uses TRBV20-1 and TRBJ1-1, with 10 bases identical to TRBD1. Trimming at V came to 5 bases and at J to 3 bases, leaving 6 bases not matched to a gene. This CDR3 spans 14 amino acids. Germline lookup yields CDR1 DFQATT and CDR2 SNEGSKA (reference sequence). DNA for the CDR3: TGCAGTGCTGGGGGACAGGGGCGATACACTGAAGCTTTCTTT. Its translation: CSAGGQGRYTEAFF.

This clonotype was observed at least ten times. The gene calls are TRBV27 and TRBJ2-7; the match to TRBD2 covers 12 bases. J lost 4 bases, V lost 8 bases, and 6 bases had no gene match. This CDR3 region has 14 residues. Germline lookup yields CDR1 MNHEY and CDR2 SMNVEV (reference sequence). DNA of the CDR3: TGTGCCAGCGTCAGGACTAGCGGGACTTACGAGCAGTACTTC. Translated, it gives CASVRTSGTYEQYF.

The chain has TRBV20-1 and TRBJ1-2, with 10 bases matching TRBD1. With 3 bases clipped from V and 6 bases from J, the junction kept 13 bases outside the gene matches. Germline CDR1 reads DFQATT; CDR2 reads SNEGSKA (reference sequence). The CDR3 loop spans 16 amino acids. The CDR3 DNA reads as TGCAGTGCTAGGGGGGTCGCGGGACAGGGGATTGATGGCTACACCTTC. Residues: CSARGVAGQGIDGYTF.

In its sample, this clonotype was seen many times. CDR3 in amino acids: CASSLGQNEQFF. The CDR3 DNA reads as TGTGCCAGCAGCTTAGGACAAAATGAGCAGTTCTTC. J is TRBJ2-1 and V is TRBV5-4; weak D call: TRBD1 (5 bases). V lost 2 bases, J lost 7 bases, and 7 bases lay in between. Germline V gene lookup returns CDR1 SGHNT and CDR2 YYREEE (reference sequence). This CDR3 has 12 residues.

The V and J genes are TRBV3-1 and TRBJ2-1, with D unclear. Germline V lookup: CDR1 LGHDT, CDR2 YNNKEL (reference sequence). The V end lost 8 bases, the J end lost 8 bases, and 7 bases lay between the germline ends. This CDR3 has 10 amino acids. CDR3 in amino acids: CASGNYEQFF. CDR3 in DNA: TGTGCCAGCGGCAACTATGAGCAGTTCTTC.

In its sample, this clonotype was seen many times. This chain uses TRBV11-3 with TRBJ2-1, with 9 positions matching TRBD2. The CDR3 is made up of 17 amino acids. The ends lost 3 bases at V and 1 base at J; junction bases unmatched: 7. Germline lookup yields CDR1 SGHNT and CDR2 YENEEA. The CDR3, as DNA: TGTGCCAGCAGCTTTGGGGTTGCGGGAGGGTCCTACAATGAGCAGTTCTTC. Encoded protein: CASSFGVAGGSYNEQFF.

This clonotype was counted a single time. The chain employs TRBV9 and TRBJ2-3, with TRBD2 identical over 9 bases. J lost 6 bases, V lost 4 bases, and 9 bases had no gene match. Germline loops: CDR1 SGDLS, CDR2 YYNGEE. The CDR3 extends over 15 amino acids. The CDR3 reads CASSPTLAGQDTQYF. CDR3 in DNA: TGTGCCAGCAGCCCCACCCTAGCGGGACAGGATACGCAGTATTTT.

This clonotype was counted a single time. The gene calls are TRBV2 and TRBJ2-2; 8 bases fit TRBD1. The CDR3 runs to 16 residues. Germline values: CDR1 SNHLY, CDR2 FYNNEI. After removal of 7 bases from V and 1 base from J, the junction contained 8 bases not matched to a gene. The CDR3 sequence is CASTPIRGQNTGELFF. The CDR3 DNA follows: TGTGCCAGCACCCCGATCAGGGGGCAGAACACCGGGGAGCTGTTTTTT.

The chain combines TRBV12-3 or TRBV12-4 with TRBJ2-4; 7 nucleotides agree with TRBD2. The J segment lost 5 bases and the V segment lost 7 bases, leaving 8 bases of the junction unmatched. CDR3 length equals 14 residues. This CDR3 reads CASTIRTRENIQYF. Here the CDR3 DNA reads TGTGCCAGCACCATTAGGACTAGAGAAAACATTCAGTACTTC.

This clonotype was counted a few times. The genes are TRBV6-1 and TRBJ2-7, with 8 bases aligning to TRBD2. The CDR3 extends over 15 amino acids. The V gene end was trimmed by 6 bases and the J gene end by 2 bases; junction bases not matched to a gene: 9. Germline lookup yields CDR1 MNHNS and CDR2 SASEGT. In nucleotides, the CDR3 is TGTGCCAGCAGGGGGTCACTAGCGGAACCCTACGAGCAGTACTTC. It codes for CASRGSLAEPYEQYF.

Details on this clonotype: A much larger clone sits a single nucleotide away, making a read error possible. V gene TRBV7-6 combines with J gene TRBJ2-3; possible D gene TRBD2, 6 bases. Germline values: CDR1 SGHVS, CDR2 FNYEAQ. V lost 4 bases and J 5 bases, leaving 7 bases between the germline ends. The CDR3 totals 12 residues. CDR3 amino acids: CASSYGGDTQYF. The CDR3 region has the DNA TGTGCCAGCAGCTACGGGGGAGATACGCAGTATTTT.

This clonotype appeared a few times. V and J are TRBV6-1 and TRBJ2-7; D is unresolved. CDR3 size: 11 residues. Germline CDR1 reads MNHNS; CDR2 reads SASEGT. V dropped 7 bases and J dropped 0 bases, with 4 bases sitting between them. Written as DNA, the CDR3 is TGTGCCAGCAAATACTCCTACGAGCAGTACTTC. This sequence encodes CASKYSYEQYF.

This clonotype came up a few times. V gene TRBV9 combines with J gene TRBJ2-7; 7 bases align to TRBD1. The V segment lost 3 bases and the J segment 0 bases; nucleotides outside the gene matches: 3. This CDR3 is built from 14 residues. Per the germline V gene, CDR1 is SGDLS and CDR2 is YYNGEE. This chain's CDR3 is CASSGRDSSYEQYF. DNA for the CDR3: TGTGCCAGCAGCGGCCGGGACAGCTCCTACGAGCAGTACTTC.

This chain uses TRBV18 with TRBJ1-6, with D tentatively TRBD1 (6 bases). There are 15 residues in the CDR3. CDR1 and CDR2 from the germline V gene are KGHSH and LQKENI. V was shortened by 6 bases and J by 7 bases, with 16 bases between the two germline ends. This CDR3 is CASSEQQGLNSPLHF. Written as DNA, the CDR3 is TGTGCCAGCTCGGAACAACAGGGTCTGAATTCACCCCTCCACTTT.